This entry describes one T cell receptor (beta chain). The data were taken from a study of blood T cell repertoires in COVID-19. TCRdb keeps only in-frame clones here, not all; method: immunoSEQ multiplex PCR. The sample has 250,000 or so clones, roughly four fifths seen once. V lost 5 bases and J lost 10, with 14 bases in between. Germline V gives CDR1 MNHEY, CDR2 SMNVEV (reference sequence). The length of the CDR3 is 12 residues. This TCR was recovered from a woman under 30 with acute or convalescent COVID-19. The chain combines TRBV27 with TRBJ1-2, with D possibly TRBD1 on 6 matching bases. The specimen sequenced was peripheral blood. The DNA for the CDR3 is TGTGCCAGCAGTAAACAGGGAAGTGTCTACACCTTC. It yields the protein CASSKQGSVYTF.